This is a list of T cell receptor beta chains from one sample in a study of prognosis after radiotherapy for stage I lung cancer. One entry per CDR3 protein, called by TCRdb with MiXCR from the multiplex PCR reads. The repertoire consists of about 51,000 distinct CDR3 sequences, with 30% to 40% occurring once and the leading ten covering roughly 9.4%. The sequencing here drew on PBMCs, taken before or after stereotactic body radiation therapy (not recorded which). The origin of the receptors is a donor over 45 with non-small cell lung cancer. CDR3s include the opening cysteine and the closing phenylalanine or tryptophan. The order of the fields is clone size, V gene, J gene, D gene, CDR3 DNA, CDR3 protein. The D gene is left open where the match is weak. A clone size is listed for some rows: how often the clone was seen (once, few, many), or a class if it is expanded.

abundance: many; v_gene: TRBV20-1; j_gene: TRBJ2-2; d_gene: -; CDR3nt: TGCAGTGCTCCCGGAGGCACCGGGGAGCTGTTTTTT; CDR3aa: CSAPGGTGELFF
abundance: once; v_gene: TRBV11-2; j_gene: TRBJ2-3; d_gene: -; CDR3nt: TGTGCCAGCAGCTTAGTGGTGACCAAGGGAGATACGCAGTATTTT; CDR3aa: CASSLVVTKGDTQYF
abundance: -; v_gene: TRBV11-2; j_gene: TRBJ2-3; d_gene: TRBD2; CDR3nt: TGTGCCAGCAGCTTAGAAACTAGCGGGAGGGTTGATACGCAGTATTTT; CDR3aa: CASSLETSGRVDTQYF
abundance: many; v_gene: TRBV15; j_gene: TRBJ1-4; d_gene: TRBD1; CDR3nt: TGTGCCACCAGCAGAGAAGGACAGGGGTGGGAAAAACTGTTTTTT; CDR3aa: CATSREGQGWEKLFF
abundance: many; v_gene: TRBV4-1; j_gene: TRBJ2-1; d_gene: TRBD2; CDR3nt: TGCGCCAGCAGCCAAGGGATACTTAGAGCGACTAGCTTAAGTGGAGAGCAGTTCTTC; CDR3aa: CASSQGILRATSLSGEQFF
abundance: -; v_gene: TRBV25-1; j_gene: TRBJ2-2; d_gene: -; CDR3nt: TGTGCCAGCATGTTTAGCGGGGAGCTGTTTTTT; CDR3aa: CASMFSGELFF
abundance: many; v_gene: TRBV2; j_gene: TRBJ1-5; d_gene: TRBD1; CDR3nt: TGTGCCAGCAAGGGGACAGTGGATCAGCCCCAGCATTTT; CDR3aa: CASKGTVDQPQHF
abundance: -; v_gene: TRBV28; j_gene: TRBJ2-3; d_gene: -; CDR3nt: TGTGCCAGCAGGTACAGGTTTACAGATACGCAGTATTTT; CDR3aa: CASRYRFTDTQYF
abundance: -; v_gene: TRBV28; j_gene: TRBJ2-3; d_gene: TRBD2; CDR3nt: TGTGCCAGCATTTTCGACAGTGAAGATAGCGGGGGCAGCACAGATACGCAGTATTTT; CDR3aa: CASIFDSEDSGGSTDTQYF
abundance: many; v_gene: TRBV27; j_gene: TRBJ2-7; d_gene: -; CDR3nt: TGTGCCAGCAGTTTCAATCCTCGCTACGAGCAGTACTTC; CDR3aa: CASSFNPRYEQYF
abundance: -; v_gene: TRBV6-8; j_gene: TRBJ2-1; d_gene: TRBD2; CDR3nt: TGTGCCAGCAGTGATGTCGAAGGCAGGGGACTAGCGGGAGGGAGGAGGTTCTTC; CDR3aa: CASSDVEGRGLAGGRRFF
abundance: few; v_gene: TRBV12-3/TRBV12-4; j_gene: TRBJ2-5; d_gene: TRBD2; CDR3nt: TGTGCCAGCAGTTTGGGGGGAGCGGGAGGGACAGAGACCCAGTACTTC; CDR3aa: CASSLGGAGGTETQYF
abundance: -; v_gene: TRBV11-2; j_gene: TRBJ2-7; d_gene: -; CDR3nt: TGCGCCAACAGCTTAGCTAGTCTGGGCGACGAGCAGTACTTC; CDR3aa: CANSLASLGDEQYF
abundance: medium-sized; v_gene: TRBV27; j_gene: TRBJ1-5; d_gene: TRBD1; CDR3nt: TGTGCCAGCAGTTTATCGGCGACAGGGAATCAGCCCCAGCATTTT; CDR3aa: CASSLSATGNQPQHF
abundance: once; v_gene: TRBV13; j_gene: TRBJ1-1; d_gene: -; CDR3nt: TGTGCCAGCAGCTTAAATGGTGGATGGAACACTGAAGCTTTCTTT; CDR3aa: CASSLNGGWNTEAFF
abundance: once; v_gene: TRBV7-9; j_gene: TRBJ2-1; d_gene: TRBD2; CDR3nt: TGTGCCAGCCGACAAATGGGATGTAGCGGGACTGCTTCTTCCGATGAGCAGTTCTTC; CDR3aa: CASRQMGCSGTASSDEQFF
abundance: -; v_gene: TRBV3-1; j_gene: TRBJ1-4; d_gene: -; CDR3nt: TGTGCCAGCAGCCAAGGGTGGGGTGAAAAACTGTTTTTT; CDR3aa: CASSQGWGEKLFF
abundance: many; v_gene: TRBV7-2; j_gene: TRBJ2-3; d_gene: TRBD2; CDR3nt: TGTGCCAGCAGCAAATGGGGACTAGCGGGAGGAGGGGGCACAGATACGCAGTATTTT; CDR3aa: CASSKWGLAGGGGTDTQYF
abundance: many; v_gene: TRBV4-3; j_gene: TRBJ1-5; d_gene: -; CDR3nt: TGCGCCAGCAGCCAAGGTTTTAATCAGCCCCAGCATTTT; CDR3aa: CASSQGFNQPQHF
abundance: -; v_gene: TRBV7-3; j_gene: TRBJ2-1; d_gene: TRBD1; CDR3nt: TGTGCCAGCAGCTTCATAGGGGGCGGCAATGAGCAGTTCTTC; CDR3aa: CASSFIGGGNEQFF
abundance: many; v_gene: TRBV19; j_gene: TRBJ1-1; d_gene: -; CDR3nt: TGTGCCAGTTGGAGGGGCACTGAAGCTTTCTTT; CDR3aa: CASWRGTEAFF
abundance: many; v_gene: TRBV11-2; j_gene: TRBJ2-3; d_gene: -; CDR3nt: TGTGCCAGCAGCTATCGACAGGTTGTGACGGCTCGCACAGATACGCAGTATTTT; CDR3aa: CASSYRQVVTARTDTQYF
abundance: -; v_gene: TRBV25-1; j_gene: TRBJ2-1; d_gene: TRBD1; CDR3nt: TGTGCCAGCAGTGTAGGAGAAGGGGGCGATGAGCATTTCTTC; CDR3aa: CASSVGEGGDEHFF
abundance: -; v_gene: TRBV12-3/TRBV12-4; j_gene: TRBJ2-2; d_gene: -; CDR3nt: TGTGCCAGCAGTCACCCCTGGGGCACCGGGGAGCTGTTTTTT; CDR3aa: CASSHPWGTGELFF
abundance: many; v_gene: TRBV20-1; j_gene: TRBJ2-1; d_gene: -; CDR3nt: TGCAGTGCTAGTTACCGTGAAACAGGCGAGCAGTTCTTC; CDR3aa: CSASYRETGEQFF
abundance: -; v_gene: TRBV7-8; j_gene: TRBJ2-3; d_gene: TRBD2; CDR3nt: TGTGCCAGCAGCTCGGGACTAGCGAGAGATACGCAGTATTTT; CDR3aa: CASSSGLARDTQYF
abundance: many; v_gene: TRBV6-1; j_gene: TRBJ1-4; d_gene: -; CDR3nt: TGTGCCAGCACCCGGGGGAGGAATGAAAAACTGTTTTTT; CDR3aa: CASTRGRNEKLFF
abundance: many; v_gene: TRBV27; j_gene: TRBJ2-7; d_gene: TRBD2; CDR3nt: TGTGCCAGCAGTTTATCCTCTCCGACTAGCGGGAGGTCCTACGAGCAGTACTTC; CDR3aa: CASSLSSPTSGRSYEQYF
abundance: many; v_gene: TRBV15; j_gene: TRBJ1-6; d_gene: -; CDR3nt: TGTGCCACCTCCGCTCCTCCTGGCCCCTATAATTCACCCCTCCACTTT; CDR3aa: CATSAPPGPYNSPLHF
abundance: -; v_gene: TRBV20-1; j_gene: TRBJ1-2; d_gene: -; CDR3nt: TGCAGTGCTACCGACACCGACCAGCTGGTGGGCTACACCTTC; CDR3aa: CSATDTDQLVGYTF
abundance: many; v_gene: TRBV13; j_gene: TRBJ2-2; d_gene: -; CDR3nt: TGTGCCAGCAGCTTAAGGGAAGGGAACACCGGGGAGCTGTTTTTT; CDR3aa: CASSLREGNTGELFF
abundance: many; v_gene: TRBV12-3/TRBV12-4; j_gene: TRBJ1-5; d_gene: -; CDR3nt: TGTGCCAGCAGTTTATCCCCCAATAGCAATCAGCCCCAGCATTTT; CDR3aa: CASSLSPNSNQPQHF
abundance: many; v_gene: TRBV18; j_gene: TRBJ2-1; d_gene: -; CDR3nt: TGTGCCAGCTCACCAGGGGATCTCGAGCAGTTCTTC; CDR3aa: CASSPGDLEQFF
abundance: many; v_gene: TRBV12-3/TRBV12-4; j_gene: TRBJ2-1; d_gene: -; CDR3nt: TGTGCCAGCAGAATCAGCGGCAAGTCCTACAATGAGCAGTTCTTC; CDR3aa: CASRISGKSYNEQFF
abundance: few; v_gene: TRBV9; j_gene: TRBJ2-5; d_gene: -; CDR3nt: TGTGCCAGCAGCGTAGGGGGCGGGGCAGGAGAGACCCAGTACTTC; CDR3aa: CASSVGGGAGETQYF
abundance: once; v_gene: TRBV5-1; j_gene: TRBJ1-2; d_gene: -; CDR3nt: TGCGCCAGCATTAGGGGGACCTCTAACTATGGCTACACCTTC; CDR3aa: CASIRGTSNYGYTF
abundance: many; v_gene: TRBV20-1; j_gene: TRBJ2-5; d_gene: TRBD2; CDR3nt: TGCAGTGCGCGGCCGGGACTAGGGATCGAGACCCAGTACTTC; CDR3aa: CSARPGLGIETQYF
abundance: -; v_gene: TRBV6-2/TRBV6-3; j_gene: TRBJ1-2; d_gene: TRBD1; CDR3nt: TGTGCCAGCAGTGCCCTACAGGGGGATTGCTACACCTTC; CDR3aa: CASSALQGDCYTF
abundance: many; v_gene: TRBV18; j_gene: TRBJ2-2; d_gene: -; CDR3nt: TGTGCCAGCTCACCAAGCAGGATGGAAACCGGGGAGCTGTTTTTT; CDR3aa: CASSPSRMETGELFF
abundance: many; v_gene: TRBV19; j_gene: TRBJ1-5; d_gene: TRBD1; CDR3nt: TGTGCCAGTAGGGCGATGGACAGGGGAGACAATCAGCCCCAGCATTTT; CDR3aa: CASRAMDRGDNQPQHF
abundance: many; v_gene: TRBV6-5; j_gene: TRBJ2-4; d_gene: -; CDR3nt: TGTGCCAGCAGTTACGGCGGAGGGGGCTACGGCAAAAACATTCAGTACTTC; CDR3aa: CASSYGGGGYGKNIQYF
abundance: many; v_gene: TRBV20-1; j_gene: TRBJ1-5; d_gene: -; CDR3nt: TGCAGTGCTAGAGACAGGGAGAACAATCAGCCCCAGCATTTT; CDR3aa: CSARDRENNQPQHF
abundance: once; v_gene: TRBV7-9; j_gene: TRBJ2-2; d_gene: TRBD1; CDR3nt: TGTACCAGCAGTCAGGGGGCGGCGAACACCTGGGAGCTGTTTTTT; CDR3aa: CTSSQGAANTWELFF
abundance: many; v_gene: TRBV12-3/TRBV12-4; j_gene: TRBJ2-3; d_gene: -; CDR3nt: TGTGCCAGCAGCCGGACAGTCACAGATACGCAGTATTTT; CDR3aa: CASSRTVTDTQYF
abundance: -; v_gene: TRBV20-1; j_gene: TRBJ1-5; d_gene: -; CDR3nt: TGCAGTGCTGTGTGGGGACATGGCTTAAATCAGCCCCAGCATTTT; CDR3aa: CSAVWGHGLNQPQHF